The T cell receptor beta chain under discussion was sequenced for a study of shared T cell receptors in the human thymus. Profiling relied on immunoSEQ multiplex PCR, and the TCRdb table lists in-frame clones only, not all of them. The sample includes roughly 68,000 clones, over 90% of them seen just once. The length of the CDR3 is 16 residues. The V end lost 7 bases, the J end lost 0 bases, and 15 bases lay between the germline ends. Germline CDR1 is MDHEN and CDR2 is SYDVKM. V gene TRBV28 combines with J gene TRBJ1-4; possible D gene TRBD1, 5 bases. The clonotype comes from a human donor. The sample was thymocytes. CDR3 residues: CASNPTDLATNEKLFF. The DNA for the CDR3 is TGTGCCAGCAACCCGACAGACCTTGCAACTAATGAAAAACTGTTTTTT.